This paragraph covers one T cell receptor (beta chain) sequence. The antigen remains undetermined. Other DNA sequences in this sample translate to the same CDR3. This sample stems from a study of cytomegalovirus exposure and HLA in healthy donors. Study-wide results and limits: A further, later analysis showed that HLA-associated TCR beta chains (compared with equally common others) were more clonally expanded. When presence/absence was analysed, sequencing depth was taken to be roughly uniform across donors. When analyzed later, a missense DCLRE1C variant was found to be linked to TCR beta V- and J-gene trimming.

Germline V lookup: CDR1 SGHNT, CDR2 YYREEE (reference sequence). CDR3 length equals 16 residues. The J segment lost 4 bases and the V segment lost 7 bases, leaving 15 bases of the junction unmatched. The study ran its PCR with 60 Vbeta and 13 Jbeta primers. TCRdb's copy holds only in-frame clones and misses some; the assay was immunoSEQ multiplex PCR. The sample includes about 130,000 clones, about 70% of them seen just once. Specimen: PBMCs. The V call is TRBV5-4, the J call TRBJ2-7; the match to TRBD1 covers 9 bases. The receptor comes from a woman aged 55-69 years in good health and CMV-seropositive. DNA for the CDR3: TGTGCCAGCCGGGGTGAGGTTTGGGGACAGGGATACGAGCAGTACTTC. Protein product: CASRGEVWGQGYEQYF.